This T cell receptor (beta chain) was recorded in a study of blood T cell repertoires in COVID-19. Looking at the study overall: The United States, Italy and Spain provided the acute and convalescent COVID-19 samples. PBMCs, B-cell-depleted T cells, or T cells were the source of the cDNA or gDNA that made up the material.

Authors' data handling: For nucleated cells, counts were estimated from reference gene primer amplification. Sequencing was performed with immunoSEQ multiplex PCR; in TCRdb, only in-frame clones are kept and a portion is missing. V and J calls and clone size are copied from that table; D and trimming were computed from the DNA. The table has 90,000 to 120,000 clones, roughly nine tenths seen once. This CDR3 is built from 21 residues. Germline CDR1 SGHTA, CDR2 FQGTGA. V lost 8 bases and J lost 7; bases outside the gene matches: 23. A single count supports this clone. The V call is TRBV7-3, the J call TRBJ2-1; 16 nucleotides match TRBD2. The sample was peripheral blood. This receptor was obtained from a human donor in a cohort sampled during active COVID-19. CDR3 sequence reads: CASAAAPPGTSGRAGQNEQFF. The CDR3 DNA follows: TGTGCCAGCGCAGCTGCTCCGCCCGGGACTAGCGGGAGGGCCGGACAGAATGAGCAGTTCTTC.